These T cell receptor beta chains were read from a single sample in a study of cytomegalovirus exposure and HLA in healthy donors. Using immunoSEQ multiplex PCR, the repertoire was profiled, and TCRdb retains in-frame clones only, with some absent. In the table there are about 78,000 clones, about 96% of which are singletons. The sequenced material came from PBMCs. These receptors all stem from a man aged 18 to 29 in good health and CMV-seropositive. CDR3s include the opening cysteine and the closing phenylalanine or tryptophan. A D gene is named only where the DNA matches it firmly. The size entry is marked missing in some rows and otherwise reads once, few, many or a size class.

d_gene,v_gene,abundance,j_gene,CDR3nt,CDR3aa
.,TRBV29-1,.,TRBJ1-1,TGCAGCGTTGATCAGGCCTCCACTGAAGCTTTCTTT,CSVDQASTEAFF
TRBD2,TRBV30,.,TRBJ2-7,TGTGCCTGGGACCCCCGCGGGAGAACTCACGAGCAGTACTTC,CAWDPRGRTHEQYF
TRBD1,TRBV9,.,TRBJ1-2,TGTGCCAGCAGCGCTTTGTCTGGGACAGGGGGCAATATGGATGGCTACACCTTC,CASSALSGTGGNMDGYTF
.,TRBV7-2,.,TRBJ1-1,TGTGCCAGCAGCTTAACAGGGATGAGCACTGAAGCTTTCTTT,CASSLTGMSTEAFF
TRBD1,TRBV7-6,once,TRBJ1-2,TGTGCCAGCAGCTTAACTCCGGGACAGGGGATAAGCTATGGCTACACCTTC,CASSLTPGQGISYGYTF
.,TRBV5-1,once,TRBJ1-4,TGCGCCAGCAGCTATAGCCCCGACAGATCAACTAATGAAAAACTGTTTTTT,CASSYSPDRSTNEKLFF
.,TRBV2,.,TRBJ1-5,TGTGCCAGCCGGGACACAAATCAGCCCCAGCATTTT,CASRDTNQPQHF
.,TRBV7-2,.,TRBJ1-1,TGTGCCAGCAGCTTTGGGGACGGAGGGGCTTCGGCTTTCTTT,CASSFGDGGASAFF
TRBD1,TRBV7-9,.,TRBJ1-1,TGTGCCAGCAGCACCCTCAGACCAGGGACAGAAAAAGGCACTGAAGCTTTCTTT,CASSTLRPGTEKGTEAFF
.,TRBV4-1,.,TRBJ1-2,TGCGCCAGCAGCCAAGACCCCGGCTCAGGGGCTCGCTATGGCTACACCTTC,CASSQDPGSGARYGYTF
TRBD2,TRBV4-1,.,TRBJ2-2,TGCGCCAGCAGCCAAGAACTAGCGGGAGTCTCCACCGGGGAGCTGTTTTTT,CASSQELAGVSTGELFF
.,TRBV21-1,.,TRBJ1-1,TGTGCCAGCACCACAAAACAGGGGGTAGGTAGGTTGGAAGACACTGAAGCTTTCTTT,CASTTKQGVGRLEDTEAFF
TRBD1,TRBV6-5,.,TRBJ1-1,TGTGCCAGCAATCCAGACAGGGGTAACACTGAAGCTTTCTTT,CASNPDRGNTEAFF
TRBD1,TRBV28,.,TRBJ1-1,TGTGCCAGCAGCCTTGGGACAGAGGAAGCTTTCTTT,CASSLGTEEAFF
.,TRBV7-9,.,TRBJ1-2,TGTGCCAGCAGCCCGACAGGTATCACCTATGGCTACACCTTC,CASSPTGITYGYTF
.,TRBV9,.,TRBJ2-7,TGTGCCAGCAGCGTAGGGACACTCTTCGGACAATCAGGCGTCCACGAGCAGTACTTC,CASSVGTLFGQSGVHEQYF